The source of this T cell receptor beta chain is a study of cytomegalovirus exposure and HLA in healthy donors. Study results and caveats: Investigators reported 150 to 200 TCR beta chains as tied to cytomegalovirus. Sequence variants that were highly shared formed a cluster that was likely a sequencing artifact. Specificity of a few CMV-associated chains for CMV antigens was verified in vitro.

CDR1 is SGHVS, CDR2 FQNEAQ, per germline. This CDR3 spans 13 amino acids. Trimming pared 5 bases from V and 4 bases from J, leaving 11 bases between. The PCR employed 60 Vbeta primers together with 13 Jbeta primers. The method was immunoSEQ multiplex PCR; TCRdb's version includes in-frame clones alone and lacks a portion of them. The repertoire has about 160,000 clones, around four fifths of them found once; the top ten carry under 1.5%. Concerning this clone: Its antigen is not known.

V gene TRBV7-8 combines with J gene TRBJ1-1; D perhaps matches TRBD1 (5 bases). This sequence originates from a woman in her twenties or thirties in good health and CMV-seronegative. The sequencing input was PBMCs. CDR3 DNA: TGTGCCAGCAGCCTTGCTAGGGGCACTGAAGCTTTCTTT. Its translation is CASSLARGTEAFF.